Sequencing of this T cell receptor (beta chain) was carried out in a study of T cell repertoires in cytomegalovirus infection (dated by TCRdb to the late 2010s). For context, the study as a whole: Because public TCR beta signatures pointed to carriage of CMV infection together with the matching HLA type, the HLA type of each donor mattered for the analysis.

Points the paper makes about the study in general: In both this cohort and an independent cohort of 352 donors, the cumulative frequency of public TCR beta family members distinguished carriers of CMV infection plus the relevant HLA type. The ex vivo response was dominated by HLA-C-restricted CMV-specific TCR beta clonotypes, which also provided the single most frequent clonotype in two of eight donors.

Reads for this sample came from an Illumina HiSeq 1500. TCRdb reprocessed the public reads (quality trimming at Q25 with fastp, clone calling with MiXCR) and kept in-frame beta chains. Rows with one shared CDR3 protein collapse into an entry with the most common genes and DNA. The sample records roughly 140,000 distinct CDR3 sequences, around a quarter of which are singletons. Approximately 9.9% of the sample comes from the top ten. This clonotype has at least ten counts. It lacks a known antigen. The input lacks base qualities; no much larger clone sits a single base away. The sample consisted of PBMCs. This receptor was identified in a human donor in good health (CMV status not recorded). Some clones in this sample may be carry-over from other donors' samples.

The DNA is as follows: TGTGCCAGCGGGGGGATCGCAAATACGCAGTATTTT. Its translation reads: CASGGIANTQYF. The sequence links TRBV28 to TRBJ2-3, with TRBD2 perhaps the D gene, on 6 matching bases. Relative to germline, V is 8 bases shorter and J is 7 bases shorter, with 13 bases between their ends. The germline V gene provides CDR1 MDHEN and CDR2 SYDVKM. CDR3 length: 12 amino acids, cysteine to phenylalanine. The kept DNA is CDR3 alone, 36 bases in frame from the first base.